Detailed here is one T cell receptor (beta chain). The antigen is unknown. These data come from a study of cytomegalovirus exposure and HLA in healthy donors. The primer mix had 60 Vbeta and 13 Jbeta primers. Some clones are missing from TCRdb's copy, which holds only in-frame ones; the method was immunoSEQ multiplex PCR. The table has around 130,000 clones, roughly two thirds seen once. Broader study findings: The authors reported that TCR beta sequences could predict HLA-A and HLA-B alleles. These predictions were accurate for most subjects in the first cohort. Being productive about 90% or about 30% of the time was typical of most TCR beta V segments in an earlier analysis. Highly shared variants forming one cluster were likely a sequencing artifact.

CDR3 length: 13 residues. The V and J ends lost 1 base and 4 bases respectively, with 8 bases between them. CDR1 SGHNT and CDR2 YYREEE come from the germline V gene (reference sequence). The sample consisted of PBMCs. V is TRBV5-4 and J is TRBJ1-2; D unclear. The sequence was collected from a young man in good health and CMV-seropositive. CDR3 coding DNA: TGTGCCAGCAGCTTGCGCCAGATCTATGGCTACACCTTC. Its translation is CASSLRQIYGYTF.